Listed below are T cell receptor beta chains from one sample, sequenced in a study of patients and donors after allogeneic stem cell transplantation. From the RT-PCR reads, TCRdb called clonotypes with MiXCR, one entry per CDR3 protein. The sample yields more than 850,000 distinct CDR3 sequences, approximately 18% seen once. What was sequenced was blood, either unsorted or a sorted T cell fraction (not recorded which). Source of these receptors: a human donor who was either an allogeneic HSCT recipient or a stem cell or donor lymphocyte infusion donor (not recorded which). It is not recorded whose cells these are; they may come from a transplant donor. The CDR3 runs from the conserved cysteine through the conserved F or W. The D gene is left open where the match is weak. Rows may omit the clone size; those that give it use once, few, many or a size class.

>TRBJ1-3|NA|14|NA|TRBV12-3/TRBV12-4
CASSRTASGNTIYF
TGTGCCAGCAGTCGGACGGCCTCTGGAAACACCATATATTTT
>TRBJ2-5|NA|14|NA|TRBV5-1
CASSNNLAQETQYF
TGCGCCAGCAGCAACAACCTAGCGCAAGAGACCCAGTACTTC
>TRBJ2-3|TRBD2|15|few|TRBV12-3/TRBV12-4
CASSLQGGRSDTQYF
TGTGCCAGCAGTTTACAAGGCGGGAGGTCAGATACGCAGTATTTT
>TRBJ2-7|TRBD1|16|NA|TRBV7-9
CASSSETGTGVYEQYF
TGTGCCAGCAGCTCAGAAACCGGGACAGGGGTTTACGAGCAGTACTTC
>TRBJ2-1|TRBD1|18|few|TRBV11-1
CASSLARVRDRGSNEQFF
TGTGCCAGCAGCTTAGCTCGGGTCCGGGACAGGGGCAGCAATGAGCAGTTCTTC
>TRBJ2-7|TRBD1|13|NA|TRBV18
CASSTGQGIEQYF
TGTGCCAGCTCAACGGGACAGGGAATTGAGCAGTACTTC
>TRBJ2-5|TRBD1|15|NA|TRBV5-1
CASSAGQGGGETQYF
TGCGCCAGCAGCGCGGGACAGGGAGGTGGAGAGACCCAGTACTTC
>TRBJ1-2|TRBD1|16|NA|TRBV7-9
CASSPMWTGKAYGYTF
TGTGCCAGCAGCCCAATGTGGACAGGGAAAGCCTATGGCTACACCTTC
>TRBJ2-5|TRBD2|17|few|TRBV12-3/TRBV12-4
CASSPSAAGGRQETQYF
TGTGCCAGCAGTCCCTCGGCAGCGGGAGGGCGGCAAGAGACCCAGTACTTC
>TRBJ1-1|TRBD1|16|few|TRBV29-1
CSVEGTGTVPLPEAFF
TGCAGCGTTGAAGGTACTGGGACAGTCCCCTTACCTGAAGCTTTCTTT
>TRBJ2-7|NA|15|NA|TRBV27
CASSLSFDRIGEQYF
TGTGCCAGCAGTTTATCCTTTGACAGAATAGGCGAGCAGTACTTC
>TRBJ2-1|NA|15|many|TRBV12-3/TRBV12-4
CASSPARKLYNEQFF
TGTGCCAGCAGTCCCGCTAGGAAGCTCTACAATGAGCAGTTCTTC
>TRBJ1-4|TRBD1|15|NA|TRBV9
CASSQPGGSDEKLFF
TGTGCCAGCAGTCAACCAGGGGGCTCGGATGAAAAACTGTTTTTT
>TRBJ2-4|TRBD1|15|NA|TRBV27
CASSLGTGGGNIQYF
TGTGCCAGCAGTTTAGGGACAGGGGGCGGGAACATTCAGTACTTC
>TRBJ2-1|NA|12|many|TRBV12-3/TRBV12-4
CSTGWSYNEQFF
TGTTCTACAGGGTGGTCCTACAATGAGCAGTTCTTC
>TRBJ2-7|NA|15|NA|TRBV18
CASSPIRVPYYEQYF
TGTGCCAGCTCACCTATAAGGGTTCCGTACTACGAGCAGTACTTC
>TRBJ2-3|NA|11|many|TRBV5-1
CASSSVDTQYF
TGCGCCAGCAGCTCGGTGGATACGCAGTATTTT
>TRBJ1-2|NA|12|few|TRBV15
CATPGKAYGYTF
TGTGCCACCCCCGGGAAGGCCTATGGCTACACCTTC
>TRBJ1-2|NA|13|few|TRBV20-1
CSAVTASNYGYTF
TGCAGTGCTGTGACAGCTTCTAACTATGGCTACACCTTC
>TRBJ2-1|NA|16|many|TRBV9
CASSVQDHTPYNEQFF
TGTGCCAGCAGCGTACAGGACCATACACCCTACAATGAGCAGTTCTTC
>TRBJ1-5|NA|16|few|TRBV7-3
CASSLFLTALNQPQHF
TGTGCCAGCAGCTTATTTTTAACAGCCTTGAATCAGCCCCAGCATTTT
>TRBJ1-4|NA|15|NA|TRBV5-1
CASSFQGSTNEKLFF
TGCGCCAGCAGCTTTCAGGGGTCAACTAATGAAAAACTGTTTTTT
>TRBJ2-4|NA|14|NA|TRBV7-2
CASSPDLGKNIQYF
TGTGCCAGCAGCCCGGACTTGGGCAAAAACATTCAGTACTTC
>TRBJ2-7|TRBD2|13|NA|TRBV20-1
CSASPSGNDEQYF
TGCAGTGCTAGTCCTAGCGGGAATGACGAGCAGTACTTC
>TRBJ1-1|NA|15|NA|TRBV5-1
CASSLEADQNTEAFF
TGCGCCAGCAGCTTGGAGGCAGATCAGAACACTGAAGCTTTCTTT
>TRBJ2-7|NA|14|few|TRBV5-1
CASSWGAVSYEQYF
TGCGCCAGCAGCTGGGGGGCAGTCTCCTACGAGCAGTACTTC
>TRBJ1-2|TRBD1|15|few|TRBV5-1
CASGLGTGGVGGYTF
TGCGCCAGCGGTTTGGGGACAGGGGGCGTTGGTGGCTACACCTTC
>TRBJ2-1|TRBD2|14|few|TRBV7-2
CASSLNPTSGGEYF
TGTGCCAGCAGCTTGAACCCGACTAGCGGGGGGGAGTATTTT
>TRBJ2-7|NA|17|NA|TRBV6-2/TRBV6-3
CASSYSGSQGFSYEQYF
TGTGCCAGCAGTTACTCCGGTAGCCAGGGGTTCTCCTACGAGCAGTACTTC
>TRBJ2-1|TRBD2|16|NA|TRBV6-5
CASSYVLAGTYNEQFF
TGTGCCAGCAGTTACGTACTAGCGGGGACCTACAATGAGCAGTTCTTC